The 26 T cell receptor beta chains listed next were all sequenced from one sample in a study of shared clonotypes between healthy human individuals. Profiled with immunoSEQ multiplex PCR; TCRdb holds only in-frame clones, not every one. This sample yields 2 million to 2.5 million clones, of which approximately 90% are seen a single time; 0.37% belongs to the top ten. The sample comprised naive CD4+ T cells from PBMCs. The subset here: CD45RA+ positively selected. The source is a young man in good health. Some clones in this sample may be carry-over from other donors' samples.

V is TRBV10-3 and J is TRBJ2-3; 8 nucleotides line up with TRBD1. The germline gives CDR1 ENHRY, CDR2 SYGVKD. Germline trimming cut 6 bases from V and 1 base from J; bases unmatched to any gene: 6. The CDR3 runs 15 residues. CDR3 DNA: TGTGCCATCAGCGGACAGGGACCAGGCACAGATACGCAGTATTTT. This gives the protein CAISGQGPGTDTQYF.

The genes are TRBV5-1 and TRBJ1-4; no reliable D call. Germline CDR1 reads SGHRS; CDR2 reads YFSETQ. Trimming left V 3 bases short and J 0 bases short, with 9 bases between. The CDR3 is 15 residues long. In DNA, the CDR3 is TGCGCCAGCAGCTCTACCTCAGCAACTAATGAAAAACTGTTTTTT. It encodes CASSSTSATNEKLFF.

The chain recombines TRBV27 with TRBJ1-1; the match to TRBD1 covers 8 bases. The CDR3 has 15 residues. V was clipped by 3 bases and J by 5 bases; unmatched bases: 8. Germline V CDR1 and CDR2: MNHEY, SMNVEV (reference sequence). The CDR3 DNA follows: TGTGCCAGCAGTTTGAACAGGGGGGCGCGAACTGAAGCTTTCTTT. This codes for CASSLNRGARTEAFF.

The chain joins TRBV7-2 to TRBJ2-5, with 14 nucleotides matching TRBD2. Trimming removed 5 bases from V and 5 bases from J; junction bases left unmatched: 13. The V gene's germline CDR1 is SGHTA and CDR2 FQGNSA. This CDR3 is built from 18 residues. The CDR3 here is CASSAKTGTSGSWETQYF. CDR3 sequence (DNA): TGTGCCAGCAGCGCAAAAACCGGGACTAGCGGGAGCTGGGAGACCCAGTACTTC.

The V and J genes are TRBV4-2 and TRBJ2-5; unclear D gene. V lost 3 bases and J lost 4, with 6 bases in between. The CDR3 loop spans 12 amino acids. Germline-derived CDR1 and CDR2 are LGHNA and YNFKEQ. CDR3 sequence reads: CASSHLRETQYF. The CDR3 bases are TGTGCCAGCAGCCACTTGAGAGAGACCCAGTACTTC.

The chain recombines TRBV18 with TRBJ1-1; no firm D call. The germline V and J ends were trimmed by 2 bases and 10 bases, with 26 bases remaining between them. Germline CDR1 and CDR2: KGHSH and LQKENI. The CDR3 runs to 17 residues. In DNA, the CDR3 is TGTGCCAGCTCACCAAGTCGAGCCGCGGGTGCCCCCGTGGGAGCTTTCTTT. This sequence encodes CASSPSRAAGAPVGAFF.

The rearrangement uses TRBV2 and TRBJ2-3; no definite D call. This CDR3 comprises 11 residues. V was clipped by 7 bases and J by 2 bases, with 4 bases between them. The germline V gene has CDR1 SNHLY and CDR2 FYNNEI. The CDR3 sequence: CASTTTDTQYF. CDR3 sequence (DNA): TGTGCCAGCACCACCACAGATACGCAGTATTTT. Together with reference TRBV2 and TRBJ2-3, the CDR3 gives the full variable domain: EPEVTQTPSHQVTQMGQEVILRCVPISNHLYFYWYRQILGQKVEFLVSFYNNEISEKSEIFDDQFSVERPDGSNFTLKIRSTKLEDSAMYFCASTTTDTQYFGPGTRLTVL.

This chain uses TRBV7-6 with TRBJ2-5; D is undetermined. The CDR3 is 15 residues long. Germline CDR1 and CDR2: SGHVS and FNYEAQ. With 5 bases removed from V and 2 bases from J, the gap between germline ends came to 15 bases. The CDR3 DNA reads TGTGCCAGCAGCCCTGGGGTTGGGAAGCAAGAGACCCAGTACTTC. Amino acids: CASSPGVGKQETQYF.

This chain connects TRBV6-5 to TRBJ2-7; D not resolved. Germline CDR1 and CDR2: MNHEY and SVGAGI. The V end was cut by 6 bases, the J end by 6 bases, with 15 bases between. This CDR3 has 13 residues. CDR3 residues: CASRHPFAPEQYF. CDR3 nucleotides: TGTGCCAGCAGACACCCTTTTGCCCCCGAGCAGTACTTC.

The chain has TRBV5-1 and TRBJ2-5; weak D call: TRBD2 (5 bases). V gave up 2 bases and J gave up 4 bases, with 12 bases separating them. CDR1 is SGHRS, CDR2 YFSETQ, per germline. The CDR3 contains 14 residues. CDR3 loop: CASSLWTPSETQYF. The CDR3, as DNA: TGCGCCAGCAGCTTATGGACTCCTTCAGAGACCCAGTACTTC.

This rearrangement joins TRBV2 to TRBJ2-1; no firm D call. CDR3 length: 15 amino acids. V was pared by 2 bases and J by 6 bases, with 14 bases between. Germline CDR1 and CDR2: SNHLY and FYNNEI. DNA for the CDR3: TGTGCCAGCAGTGAATATGTAAGTTTCAGCAATGAGCAGTTCTTC. Encoded protein: CASSEYVSFSNEQFF.

The chain carries TRBV5-1 and TRBJ2-5; D gene uncertain. This CDR3 is built from 14 residues. Deletions cut 1 base from V and 4 bases from J, with 11 bases between. Germline CDR1 is SGHRS and CDR2 is YFSETQ. The CDR3 protein is CASSLNGSPETQYF. In nucleotides, the CDR3 is TGCGCCAGCAGCTTGAATGGCTCCCCAGAGACCCAGTACTTC.

The V and J genes are TRBV29-1 and TRBJ1-2; 10 nucleotides line up with TRBD1. V lost 6 bases to trimming and J lost 5 bases; unmatched junction nucleotides: 6. CDR3 length: 13 residues. Germline V gene data show CDR1 as SQVTM and CDR2 as ANQGSEA. CDR3 sequence reads: CSVTGQGLYGYTF. The CDR3 DNA is TGCAGCGTGACGGGACAGGGGTTGTATGGCTACACCTTC.

This chain connects TRBV7-9 to TRBJ1-2, with 7 bases aligning to TRBD1. Unmatched junction bases numbered 8, after V lost 5 bases and J lost 2 bases. The CDR3 spans 15 residues. Germline CDR1 SEHNR, CDR2 FQNEAQ (reference sequence). CDR3 sequence reads: CASSLTLGQNYGYTF. CDR3 coding DNA: TGTGCCAGCAGCCTAACGCTGGGACAGAACTATGGCTACACCTTC.

The genes are TRBV5-4 and TRBJ2-7, with 9 positions matching TRBD1. V shed 4 bases, J shed 5 bases, and the junction held 10 bases outside the gene matches. Germline V lookup: CDR1 SGHNT, CDR2 YYREEE (reference sequence). The CDR3 runs 15 residues. The CDR3, as DNA: TGTGCCAGCAGCATCCCGGACAGGGGTTTTCACGAGCAGTACTTC. This sequence encodes CASSIPDRGFHEQYF. Using reference TRBV5-4 and TRBJ2-7 for the parts outside the CDR3, the full variable domain is ETGVTQSPTHLIKTRGQQVTLRCSSQSGHNTVSWYQQALGQGPQFIFQYYREEENGRGNFPPRFSGLQFPNYSSELNVNALELDDSALYLCASSIPDRGFHEQYFGPGTRLTVT.

This clone was observed a handful of times. At the DNA level, this CDR3 is encoded by other sequences in the same sample as well. J is TRBJ2-4 and V is TRBV7-2; D is uncertain. The CDR3 loop spans 14 amino acids. CDR1 is SGHTA and CDR2 is FQGNSA in the germline V gene. Trimming removed 1 base at V and 2 bases at J, with 6 bases between. The CDR3 nucleotides read TGTGCCAGCAGCTTAGGAGGTACCAAAAACATTCAGTACTTC. Translation: CASSLGGTKNIQYF.

The rearrangement joins TRBV12-5 to TRBJ2-3; D gene ambiguous. Germline CDR1 and CDR2: LGHNT and FRNRAP. The CDR3 is made up of 15 amino acids. Trimming cost V 6 bases and J 4 bases, with 17 bases left between them. The CDR3 nucleotides are TGTGCTAGTGGGCCCGGTGTTAGTCAGCCAGATACGCAGTATTTT. It encodes CASGPGVSQPDTQYF.

As regards this clone: This CDR3 is also generated by other DNA sequences in the sample. V is TRBV9 and J is TRBJ2-3; TRBD2 agrees at 7 bases. The CDR3 contains 15 residues. The germline V gene has CDR1 SGDLS and CDR2 YYNGEE. The V gene end was trimmed by 0 bases and the J gene end by 1 base; junction bases not matched to a gene: 2. The CDR3 DNA follows: TGTGCCAGCAGCGTAGATCGGGGGGGCACAGATACGCAGTATTTT. Its protein is CASSVDRGGTDTQYF.

The rearrangement links TRBV2 to TRBJ2-1; maybe TRBD1 (5 bases). The CDR3 is 15 amino acids. V lost 1 base and J 6 bases, leaving 13 bases between the germline ends. Germline V gene lookup returns CDR1 SNHLY and CDR2 FYNNEI. In DNA, the CDR3 is TGTGCCAGCAGTGAAGAACAGGATCTACTCAATGAGCAGTTCTTC. It codes for CASSEEQDLLNEQFF.

V and J are TRBV21-1 and TRBJ2-2; the table's D call TRBD1 went unverified against the DNA. TRBV21-1 is a pseudogene segment. The CDR3 extends over 16 amino acids. The CDR3 loop is CASPKGTQGVGGELFF. CDR3 DNA sequence: TGTGCCAGCCCAAAAGGAACACAGGGGGTCGGCGGGGAGCTGTTTTTT.

As to this clone: Other DNA variants within this sample encode the same CDR3. The gene calls are TRBV5-1 and TRBJ2-4, with no clear D. V lost 0 bases and J lost 0, with 7 bases in between. The CDR3 runs to 15 residues. Germline values: CDR1 SGHRS, CDR2 YFSETQ. In DNA, the CDR3 is TGCGCCAGCAGCTTGGGTGGGGAAGCCAAAAACATTCAGTACTTC. Its translation is CASSLGGEAKNIQYF.

DNA of the CDR3: TGTGCCAGCAGTTTAAGGGGAGGACAGGCCCAAGAGACCCAGTACTTC. It encodes CASSLRGGQAQETQYF. The chain combines TRBV28 with TRBJ2-5, with a tentative D call TRBD1 (7 bases). V was cut by 2 bases and J by 1 base, with 14 bases left in between. The CDR3 has 16 residues. From germline, CDR1 is MDHEN and CDR2 SYDVKM.

This chain connects TRBV5-8 to TRBJ2-7; D might be TRBD2 (5 bases). The CDR3 is made up of 12 amino acids. The germline gives CDR1 SGHTS, CDR2 YDEGEE. With 5 bases removed from V and 4 bases from J, the gap between germline ends came to 10 bases. The CDR3 DNA reads TGTGCCAGCAGGGCCCGGAGGTACGAGCAGTACTTC. Amino acids: CASRARRYEQYF.

The chain links TRBV5-1 to TRBJ2-2, with 8 bases lining up with TRBD1. Germline lookup yields CDR1 SGHRS and CDR2 YFSETQ. The CDR3 length is 15 residues. V dropped 3 bases and J dropped 1; count of bases not matched to a gene: 2. The CDR3 region is CASSWDRQNTGELFF. In DNA form, the CDR3 reads TGCGCCAGCAGCTGGGACAGGCAGAACACCGGGGAGCTGTTTTTT.

This chain links TRBV27 with TRBJ1-5, with D possibly TRBD1 on 5 matching bases. Trimming stripped 7 bases from V and 6 bases from J, with 19 bases between. The CDR3 extends over 15 amino acids. Germline CDR1 MNHEY, CDR2 SMNVEV (reference sequence). CDR3 loop: CASTRAGDAGQPQHF. The CDR3 DNA reads TGTGCCAGCACCCGGGCCGGGGACGCGGGTCAGCCCCAGCATTTT.

The chain joins TRBV28 to TRBJ2-2; 11 nucleotides match TRBD2. Looked up from germline, CDR1 is MDHEN and CDR2 is SYDVKM. The ends lost 8 bases at V and 1 base at J; junction bases unmatched: 3. This CDR3 comprises 15 residues. CDR3 nucleotide sequence: TGTGCCAGCTGGGGGACTAGCGGGAACACCGGGGAGCTGTTTTTT. This sequence encodes CASWGTSGNTGELFF.